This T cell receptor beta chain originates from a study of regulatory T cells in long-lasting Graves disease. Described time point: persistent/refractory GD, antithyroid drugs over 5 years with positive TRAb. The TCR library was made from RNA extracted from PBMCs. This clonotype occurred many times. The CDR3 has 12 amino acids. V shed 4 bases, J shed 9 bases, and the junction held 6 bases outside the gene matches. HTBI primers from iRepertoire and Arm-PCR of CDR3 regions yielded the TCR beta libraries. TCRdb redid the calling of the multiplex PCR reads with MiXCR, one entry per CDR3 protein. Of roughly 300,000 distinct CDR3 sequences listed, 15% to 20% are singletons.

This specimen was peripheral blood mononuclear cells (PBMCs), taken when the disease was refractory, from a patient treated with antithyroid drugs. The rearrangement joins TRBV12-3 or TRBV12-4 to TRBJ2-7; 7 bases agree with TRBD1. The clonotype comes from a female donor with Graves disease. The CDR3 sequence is CASSWGTETQYF. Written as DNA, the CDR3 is TGTGCCAGCAGTTGGGGGACAGAAACGCAGTACTTC.